These T cell receptor beta chains were read from a single sample in a study of shared clonotypes between healthy human individuals. The repertoire was sequenced with immunoSEQ multiplex PCR; TCRdb's copy has only in-frame clones and lacks some. The sample holds approximately 92,000 clones, 60% to 70% seen once. Material: memory CD8+ T cells sorted from blood. All receptors come from a man aged 30-40 years in good health. CDR3s include the opening cysteine and the closing phenylalanine or tryptophan. Each record gives: CDR3 DNA, CDR3 protein, D gene, clone size, J gene, V gene. D genes are given only for firm matches. Clone size is stated in some rows and not others, as once, few, many or a class when expanded.

CDR3 DNA: TGCGCCAGCAGCCCGCCCGGGTTGGGGTACGAGCAGTACTTC
CDR3 protein: CASSPPGLGYEQYF
D gene: NA
clone size: NA
J gene: TRBJ2-7
V gene: TRBV5-1

CDR3 DNA: TGTGCCAGCAGTTCCCAGACAGTTCCCGGGGAGCTGTTTTTT
CDR3 protein: CASSSQTVPGELFF
D gene: NA
clone size: NA
J gene: TRBJ2-2
V gene: TRBV6-5

CDR3 DNA: TGTGCCAGCAGCTCGGGCTACGAGCAGTACTTC
CDR3 protein: CASSSGYEQYF
D gene: NA
clone size: NA
J gene: TRBJ2-7
V gene: TRBV5-3

CDR3 DNA: TGTGCCAGCAGTTTTTACAGGAGAAACACCGGGGAGCTGTTTTTT
CDR3 protein: CASSFYRRNTGELFF
D gene: NA
clone size: NA
J gene: TRBJ2-2
V gene: TRBV27

CDR3 DNA: TGTGCCAGCAGCCTTATACGGACAGGGGCCTACGAGCAGTACTTC
CDR3 protein: CASSLIRTGAYEQYF
D gene: TRBD1
clone size: NA
J gene: TRBJ2-7
V gene: TRBV28

CDR3 DNA: TGTGCCAGCAGGGCAGGGCAAGGTGAAAAACTGTTTTTT
CDR3 protein: CASRAGQGEKLFF
D gene: NA
clone size: once
J gene: TRBJ1-4
V gene: TRBV28

CDR3 DNA: TGTGCCAGCAGCGCATGGGGGGACAACTACGAGCAGTACTTC
CDR3 protein: CASSAWGDNYEQYF
D gene: NA
clone size: NA
J gene: TRBJ2-7
V gene: TRBV9

CDR3 DNA: TGTGCCAGCAGTGACCACGACTACGAGCAGTACTTC
CDR3 protein: CASSDHDYEQYF
D gene: NA
clone size: NA
J gene: TRBJ2-7
V gene: TRBV6-1

CDR3 DNA: TGTGCCAGCAGCGTAGGGGACAAGTACAATGAGCAGTTCTTC
CDR3 protein: CASSVGDKYNEQFF
D gene: NA
clone size: once
J gene: TRBJ2-1
V gene: TRBV9

CDR3 DNA: TGCGCCAGCAGCTCCGGGACAGGTGATTTCGAGCAGTACTTC
CDR3 protein: CASSSGTGDFEQYF
D gene: TRBD1
clone size: NA
J gene: TRBJ2-7
V gene: TRBV4-1

CDR3 DNA: TGTGCCAGCAGCTCGCCCCCAAGGGTTGAGCAGTTCTTC
CDR3 protein: CASSSPPRVEQFF
D gene: NA
clone size: NA
J gene: TRBJ2-1
V gene: TRBV7-4

CDR3 DNA: TGTGCCTGGAGTGTTGACTCTGGAAACACCATATATTTT
CDR3 protein: CAWSVDSGNTIYF
D gene: NA
clone size: NA
J gene: TRBJ1-3
V gene: TRBV30

CDR3 DNA: TGTGCCAGCAGTGAAGTAGGAAACACCATATATTTT
CDR3 protein: CASSEVGNTIYF
D gene: NA
clone size: few
J gene: TRBJ1-3
V gene: TRBV6-1

CDR3 DNA: TGTGCCAGCAGTGAAAGGGGACAGATCAAAAACATTCAGTACTTC
CDR3 protein: CASSERGQIKNIQYF
D gene: TRBD1
clone size: NA
J gene: TRBJ2-4
V gene: TRBV6-1

CDR3 DNA: TGCGCCAGCGCTAGCCTCGCGAATGAGCAGTTCTTC
CDR3 protein: CASASLANEQFF
D gene: NA
clone size: NA
J gene: TRBJ2-1
V gene: TRBV10-1

CDR3 DNA: TGTGCCAGCAGTGACGGGACTTATATCTATGGCTACACCTTC
CDR3 protein: CASSDGTYIYGYTF
D gene: NA
clone size: NA
J gene: TRBJ1-2
V gene: TRBV6-1

CDR3 DNA: TGTGCCAGCAGCCCCCGGGGTAACGAGCAGTACTTC
CDR3 protein: CASSPRGNEQYF
D gene: NA
clone size: few
J gene: TRBJ2-7
V gene: TRBV5-4

CDR3 DNA: TGCGCCAGCAGCTTGGCCGAGACTTTGAACACTGAAGCTTTCTTT
CDR3 protein: CASSLAETLNTEAFF
D gene: NA
clone size: NA
J gene: TRBJ1-1
V gene: TRBV5-1

CDR3 DNA: TGTGCCAGCTCGCAAAATAGCGGTCAGAACACCGGGGAGCTGTTTTTT
CDR3 protein: CASSQNSGQNTGELFF
D gene: NA
clone size: NA
J gene: TRBJ2-2
V gene: TRBV18

CDR3 DNA: TGCAGCGTGGCTTCGGGGGTTGGATCCTACGAGCAGTACTTC
CDR3 protein: CSVASGVGSYEQYF
D gene: NA
clone size: NA
J gene: TRBJ2-7
V gene: TRBV29-1

CDR3 DNA: TGCGCCAGCAGCTTGGGGGACTACGGGACACTATACAATGAGCAGTTCTTC
CDR3 protein: CASSLGDYGTLYNEQFF
D gene: NA
clone size: NA
J gene: TRBJ2-1
V gene: TRBV5-1

CDR3 DNA: TGTGCCAGCAGTACAACGACTAGCGGAACCTACGAGCAGTACTTC
CDR3 protein: CASSTTTSGTYEQYF
D gene: TRBD2
clone size: NA
J gene: TRBJ2-7
V gene: TRBV6-1

CDR3 DNA: TGTGCCAGCAGTCCTCGAGAGGGTGACGGAAACACCATATATTTT
CDR3 protein: CASSPREGDGNTIYF
D gene: NA
clone size: NA
J gene: TRBJ1-3
V gene: TRBV6-1

CDR3 DNA: TGCGCCAGCAGCCGGGGGACTAGCGGGATCGATGAGCAGTTCTTC
CDR3 protein: CASSRGTSGIDEQFF
D gene: TRBD2
clone size: NA
J gene: TRBJ2-1
V gene: TRBV4-3

CDR3 DNA: TGTGCCAGCAGCACCACCGCCGGGACTAGCTCCTACGAGCAGTACTTC
CDR3 protein: CASSTTAGTSSYEQYF
D gene: TRBD2
clone size: NA
J gene: TRBJ2-7
V gene: TRBV4-2

CDR3 DNA: TGTGCCAGCAGCTTGGCAGGGCGGGAGACCCAGTACTTC
CDR3 protein: CASSLAGRETQYF
D gene: NA
clone size: NA
J gene: TRBJ2-5
V gene: TRBV7-7

CDR3 DNA: TGCGCCAGCAGTGAGTCGTCGCAGCCCCAGCATTTT
CDR3 protein: CASSESSQPQHF
D gene: NA
clone size: NA
J gene: TRBJ1-5
V gene: TRBV10-1

CDR3 DNA: TGTGCCAGCAGCCAACAGGGCAATGGCTACACCTTC
CDR3 protein: CASSQQGNGYTF
D gene: NA
clone size: NA
J gene: TRBJ1-2
V gene: TRBV11-3

CDR3 DNA: TGCGCCAGCAGTCTTTCAGAGGGAGAGTCCTACAATGAGCAGTTCTTC
CDR3 protein: CASSLSEGESYNEQFF
D gene: NA
clone size: few
J gene: TRBJ2-1
V gene: TRBV4-1

CDR3 DNA: TGTGCCAGCCAGTCCGGGCAGGGCTTGGAGACCCAGTACTTC
CDR3 protein: CASQSGQGLETQYF
D gene: NA
clone size: NA
J gene: TRBJ2-5
V gene: TRBV9

CDR3 DNA: TGTGCCAGCAGCCAAGAACTAGCGGGAGGGCCGGCAGATACGCAGTATTTT
CDR3 protein: CASSQELAGGPADTQYF
D gene: TRBD2
clone size: few
J gene: TRBJ2-3
V gene: TRBV5-4

CDR3 DNA: TGTGCCAGCAGCGTAACTCAAATTGGGAGCGAGACCCAGTACTTC
CDR3 protein: CASSVTQIGSETQYF
D gene: NA
clone size: NA
J gene: TRBJ2-5
V gene: TRBV9

CDR3 DNA: TGTGCCAGCAGCCCACAGGCAGGGACTACCGGAAACACCATATATTTT
CDR3 protein: CASSPQAGTTGNTIYF
D gene: NA
clone size: few
J gene: TRBJ1-3
V gene: TRBV7-8

CDR3 DNA: TGTGCCTGGAGCAGGGGTTACTATGGCTACACCTTC
CDR3 protein: CAWSRGYYGYTF
D gene: NA
clone size: NA
J gene: TRBJ1-2
V gene: TRBV30

CDR3 DNA: TGTGCCAGCAGCTTGGTGGTCCGGAACTACGAGCAGTACTTC
CDR3 protein: CASSLVVRNYEQYF
D gene: NA
clone size: NA
J gene: TRBJ2-7
V gene: TRBV5-5

CDR3 DNA: TGTGCCAGCAGTTTAGTCTGGCGGACGAGCGGGACTACCTACAATGAGCAGTTCTTC
CDR3 protein: CASSLVWRTSGTTYNEQFF
D gene: TRBD2
clone size: NA
J gene: TRBJ2-1
V gene: TRBV28

CDR3 DNA: TGTGCCAGCAGCCAAGATCTGGACCCCCGGTGGCAGTACTTC
CDR3 protein: CASSQDLDPRWQYF
D gene: NA
clone size: NA
J gene: TRBJ2-7
V gene: TRBV4-2

CDR3 DNA: TGTGCCAGCAGCTTTGACAGGAACACTGAAGCTTTCTTT
CDR3 protein: CASSFDRNTEAFF
D gene: NA
clone size: NA
J gene: TRBJ1-1
V gene: TRBV11-2

CDR3 DNA: TGTGCCTGGAGCGAAATGACTAGCGTCTCGGAGGATACGCAGTATTTT
CDR3 protein: CAWSEMTSVSEDTQYF
D gene: TRBD2
clone size: NA
J gene: TRBJ2-3
V gene: TRBV30

CDR3 DNA: TGTGCCAGCAGTCCGGGCGGGGGGCAAGAGACCCAGTACTTC
CDR3 protein: CASSPGGGQETQYF
D gene: TRBD2
clone size: NA
J gene: TRBJ2-5
V gene: TRBV11-2